The 17 T cell receptor beta chains below all came from one sample that was sequenced in a study of cytomegalovirus exposure and HLA in healthy donors. Here immunoSEQ multiplex PCR was the method, and the copy in TCRdb shows in-frame clones only, minus some. The sample carries around 60,000 clones, roughly 90% recorded once. The specimen was PBMCs. Receptors originate from a man aged 18-30 years in good health and CMV-seronegative.

The rearrangement uses TRBV5-1 and TRBJ2-1; tentatively, D is TRBD2 (5 bases). Germline V gives CDR1 SGHRS, CDR2 YFSETQ. Between the trimmed V and J ends, which lost 0 bases and 6 bases, there was a span of 10 bases. The CDR3 has 14 amino acids. The CDR3 region has the DNA TGCGCCAGCAGCTTGGGGAGAGGGTTCAATGAGCAGTTCTTC. Protein product: CASSLGRGFNEQFF.

CDR3 amino acids: CASSLRTGRETQYF. The CDR3 coding sequence is TGTGCCAGCAGCTTGCGGACAGGGAGAGAGACCCAGTACTTC. The gene calls are TRBV5-6 and TRBJ2-5; 8 positions agree with TRBD1. The CDR3 loop spans 14 amino acids. CDR1 is SGHDT, CDR2 YYEEEE, per germline. J lost 4 bases, V lost 1 base, and 3 bases had no gene match.

The chain has TRBV4-1 and TRBJ2-2, with D perhaps TRBD2 (5 bases). Trimming cost V 5 bases and J 1 base, with 11 bases left between them. From germline, CDR1 is MGHRA and CDR2 YSYEKL. The CDR3 extends over 15 amino acids. CDR3 bases: TGCGCCAGCAGCACCGGGATAAGGAACACCGGGGAGCTGTTTTTT. This encodes CASSTGIRNTGELFF.

This clone was found a few times. The chain has TRBV2 and TRBJ2-1, with 14 nucleotides matching TRBD2. The CDR3 is made up of 18 amino acids. With V trimmed by 8 bases and J by 4 bases, 13 bases remained unmatched. Germline V lookup: CDR1 SNHLY, CDR2 FYNNEI. CDR3 protein: CASGPGLAGVEAYNEQFF. The CDR3 nucleotides are TGTGCCAGCGGGCCGGGACTAGCGGGAGTAGAGGCATACAATGAGCAGTTCTTC. The whole variable domain, remainder taken from reference TRBV2 and TRBJ2-1, is EPEVTQTPSHQVTQMGQEVILRCVPISNHLYFYWYRQILGQKVEFLVSFYNNEISEKSEIFDDQFSVERPDGSNFTLKIRSTKLEDSAMYFCASGPGLAGVEAYNEQFFGPGTRLTVL.

The sample holds a few counts of this clone. The chain employs TRBV5-6 and TRBJ2-1; tentatively, D is TRBD1 (6 bases). Germline lookup yields CDR1 SGHDT and CDR2 YYEEEE. This CDR3 is built from 15 residues. The V and J ends lost 2 bases and 9 bases respectively, with 18 bases between them. The CDR3 DNA follows: TGTGCCAGCAGCTTACCCAGGGGCCCCGTACTTGAGCAGTTCTTC. Encoded protein: CASSLPRGPVLEQFF.

The V gene is TRBV7-2, the J gene TRBJ1-1; D uncertain. Germline V gene data show CDR1 as SGHTA and CDR2 as FQGNSA. The V end was cut by 2 bases, the J end by 1 base, with 8 bases between. This CDR3 spans 14 amino acids. The CDR3 DNA reads as TGTGCCAGCAGCTTACTAGAGGGGAACACTGAAGCTTTCTTT. Its protein product is CASSLLEGNTEAFF.

This chain uses TRBV14 with TRBJ2-5; D call uncertain. Per germline, CDR1 SGHDN and CDR2 FVKESK. V was pared by 1 base and J by 4 bases, with 7 bases between. The CDR3 loop spans 13 amino acids. The CDR3 loop is CASSQVFRETQYF. The CDR3 DNA sequence: TGTGCCAGCAGCCAAGTTTTTCGAGAGACCCAGTACTTC.

The chain joins TRBV7-8 to TRBJ2-5; D is unresolved. Trimming took 2 bases from V and 3 from J, leaving 7 bases between them. The CDR3 loop spans 13 amino acids. The germline gives CDR1 SGHVS, CDR2 FQNEAQ. The CDR3 nucleotides read TGTGCCAGCAGCTTACCAAGAGAAGAGACCCAGTACTTC. It is translated as CASSLPREETQYF.

V and J are TRBV5-4 and TRBJ2-5, with D perhaps matching TRBD2 (5 bases). Germline V gives CDR1 SGHNT, CDR2 YYREEE (reference sequence). The CDR3 contains 13 residues. V was trimmed by 5 bases and J by 1 base, leaving 9 bases between them. The CDR3 bases are TGTGCCAGCAGAGCGGAGATCCAAGAGACCCAGTACTTC. Translation gives CASRAEIQETQYF.

The chain joins TRBV7-9 to TRBJ1-4; no definite D call. With 3 bases removed from V and 12 bases from J, the gap between germline ends came to 11 bases. The CDR3 loop spans 12 amino acids. Germline V gene sequence: CDR1 SEHNR, CDR2 FQNEAQ (reference sequence). The CDR3 DNA is TGTGCCAGCAGCTTGGCCCCGTCACAACTGTTTTTT. Translation: CASSLAPSQLFF.

J is TRBJ2-1 and V is TRBV2; D possibly corresponds to TRBD1 (6 bases). The length of the CDR3 is 15 residues. The germline CDR1 and CDR2 sequences are SNHLY and FYNNEI. V lost 3 bases and J lost 9, with 18 bases in between. CDR3 protein: CASSDLAGENGEQFF. CDR3 bases: TGTGCCAGCAGTGACCTGGCAGGGGAGAATGGTGAGCAGTTCTTC.

V and J are TRBV6-1 and TRBJ1-2; 7 nucleotides match TRBD1. Trimming removed 6 bases from V and 13 bases from J; junction bases left unmatched: 11. CDR1 is MNHNS and CDR2 is SASEGT in the germline V gene. CDR3 size: 12 residues. CDR3 sequence: CASSQHRGRGTF. The CDR3 DNA follows: TGTGCCAGCAGCCAACACAGGGGACGGGGCACCTTC.

The V gene is TRBV7-9, the J gene TRBJ2-3; 8 bases are shared with TRBD1. Losses at the gene ends were 5 bases for V and 5 bases for J; bases not matched to a gene: 12. The CDR3 is 16 residues long. CDR1 is SEHNR, CDR2 FQNEAQ, per germline (reference sequence). Here the CDR3 DNA reads TGTGCCAGCAGCCAGGACAGGGTCCTGCACGGAGATACGCAGTATTTT. Its protein product is CASSQDRVLHGDTQYF.

The chain combines TRBV6-5 with TRBJ1-3; perhaps TRBD1 as D (5 bases). V gave up 6 bases and J gave up 2 bases, with 14 bases separating them. This CDR3 has 15 residues. CDR1 is MNHEY, CDR2 SVGAGI, per germline. The CDR3 spells CASSLGSGTGNTIYF. CDR3 nucleotides: TGTGCCAGCAGCCTAGGGTCAGGGACTGGAAACACCATATATTTT.

The J gene is TRBJ1-3, the V gene TRBV2, with D maybe TRBD1 (5 bases). The germline CDR1 and CDR2 sequences are SNHLY and FYNNEI. V lost 7 bases and J lost 2, with 15 bases in between. This CDR3 contains 15 residues. The CDR3 nucleotides read TGTGCCAGCACTTTATCAGGCAGGGCTGGAAACACCATATATTTT. This encodes CASTLSGRAGNTIYF. Together with reference TRBV2 and TRBJ1-3, the CDR3 gives the full variable domain: EPEVTQTPSHQVTQMGQEVILRCVPISNHLYFYWYRQILGQKVEFLVSFYNNEISEKSEIFDDQFSVERPDGSNFTLKIRSTKLEDSAMYFCASTLSGRAGNTIYFGEGSWLTVV.

This clone was observed a handful of times. J is TRBJ1-1 and V is TRBV19; the match to TRBD1 covers 8 bases. The CDR3 is 15 amino acids. Germline-derived CDR1 and CDR2 are LNHDA and SQIVND (reference sequence). J lost 1 base, V lost 6 bases, and 7 bases had no gene match. The CDR3 sequence: CASSPTGAGNTEAFF. The CDR3 nucleotides are TGTGCCAGTAGCCCGACAGGGGCAGGGAACACTGAAGCTTTCTTT. The full variable domain, rest sourced from reference TRBV19 and TRBJ1-1, is DGGITQSPKYLFRKEGQNVTLSCEQNLNHDAMYWYRQDPGQGLRLIYYSQIVNDFQKGDIAEGYSVSREKKESFPLTVTSAQKNPTAFYLCASSPTGAGNTEAFFGQGTRLTVV.

CDR3 bases: TGCGCCAGCAGTCAATATAACAGCTTCTACGAGCAGTACTTC. Translating it yields CASSQYNSFYEQYF. The V call is TRBV23-1, the J call TRBJ2-7; no reliable D call. TRBV23-1 belongs to the ORF category, with a function that is uncertain. The CDR3 has 14 residues. V lost 1 base and J 3 bases, leaving 10 bases between the germline ends.